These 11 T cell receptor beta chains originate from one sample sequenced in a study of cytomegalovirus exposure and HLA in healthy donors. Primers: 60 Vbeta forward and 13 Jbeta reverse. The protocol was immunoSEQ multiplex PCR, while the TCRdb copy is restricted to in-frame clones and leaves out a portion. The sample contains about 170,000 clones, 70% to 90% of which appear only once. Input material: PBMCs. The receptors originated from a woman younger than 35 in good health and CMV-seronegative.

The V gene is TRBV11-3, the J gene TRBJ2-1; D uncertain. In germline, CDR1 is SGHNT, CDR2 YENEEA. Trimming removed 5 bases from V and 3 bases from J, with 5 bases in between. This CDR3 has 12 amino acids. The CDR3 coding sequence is TGTGCCAGCAGCACAAACTACAATGAGCAGTTCTTC. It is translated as CASSTNYNEQFF.

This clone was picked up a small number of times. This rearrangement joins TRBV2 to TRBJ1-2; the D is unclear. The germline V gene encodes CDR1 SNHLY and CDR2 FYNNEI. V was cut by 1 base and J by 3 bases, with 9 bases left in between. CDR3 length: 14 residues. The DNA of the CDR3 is TGTGCCAGCAGTGAAGTGTCCGGGTACTATGGCTACACCTTC. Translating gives CASSEVSGYYGYTF.

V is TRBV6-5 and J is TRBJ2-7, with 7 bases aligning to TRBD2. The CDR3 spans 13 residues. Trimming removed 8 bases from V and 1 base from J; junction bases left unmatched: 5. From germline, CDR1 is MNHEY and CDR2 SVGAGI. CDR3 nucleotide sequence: TGTGCCAGCGACAGCGGGGAGTCCTACGAGCAGTACTTC. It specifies CASDSGESYEQYF.

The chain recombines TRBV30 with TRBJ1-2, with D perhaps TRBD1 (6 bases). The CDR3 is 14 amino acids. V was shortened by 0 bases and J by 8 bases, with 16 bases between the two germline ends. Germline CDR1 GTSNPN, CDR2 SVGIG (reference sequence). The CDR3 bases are TGTGCCTGGAGTGTACCAGGGGCCGAAGGAGGCTACACCTTC. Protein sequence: CAWSVPGAEGGYTF.

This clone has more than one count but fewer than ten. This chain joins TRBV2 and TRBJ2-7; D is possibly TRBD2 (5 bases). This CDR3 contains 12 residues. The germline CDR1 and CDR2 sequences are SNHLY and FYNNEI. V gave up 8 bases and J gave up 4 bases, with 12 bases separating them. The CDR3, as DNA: TGTGCCAGCGAGGGTGACTTATACGAGCAGTACTTC. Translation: CASEGDLYEQYF.

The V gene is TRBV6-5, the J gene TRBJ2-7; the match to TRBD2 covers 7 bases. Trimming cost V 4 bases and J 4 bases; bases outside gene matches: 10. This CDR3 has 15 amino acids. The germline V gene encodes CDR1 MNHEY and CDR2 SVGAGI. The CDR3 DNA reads TGTGCCAGCAGTTTAGGGTTGGGAGGGCCATACGAGCAGTACTTC. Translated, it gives CASSLGLGGPYEQYF.

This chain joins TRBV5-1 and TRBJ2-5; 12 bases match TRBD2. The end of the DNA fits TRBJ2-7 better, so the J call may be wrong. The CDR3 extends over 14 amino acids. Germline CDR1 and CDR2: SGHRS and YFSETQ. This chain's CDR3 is CASSGTSGFYEQYF. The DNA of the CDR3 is TGCGCCAGCAGCGGGACTAGCGGGTTCTACGAGCAGTACTTC.

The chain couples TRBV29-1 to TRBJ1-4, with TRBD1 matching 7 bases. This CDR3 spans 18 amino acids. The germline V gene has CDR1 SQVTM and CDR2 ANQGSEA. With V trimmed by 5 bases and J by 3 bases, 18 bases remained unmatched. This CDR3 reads CSVTVPPHRGAANEKLFF. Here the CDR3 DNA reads TGCAGCGTTACTGTTCCGCCCCACAGGGGCGCAGCTAATGAAAAACTGTTTTTT. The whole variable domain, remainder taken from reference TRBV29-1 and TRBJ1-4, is SAVISQKPSRDICQRGTSLTIQCQVDSQVTMMFWYRQQPGQSLTLIATANQGSEATYESGFVIDKFPISRPNLTFSTLTVSNMSPEDSSIYLCSVTVPPHRGAANEKLFFGSGTQLSVL.

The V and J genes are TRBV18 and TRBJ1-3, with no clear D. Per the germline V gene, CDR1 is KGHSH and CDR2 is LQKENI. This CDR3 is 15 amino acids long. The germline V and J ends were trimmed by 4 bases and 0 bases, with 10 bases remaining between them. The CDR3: CASSLGLSSGNTIYF. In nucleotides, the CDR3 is TGTGCCAGCTCACTCGGACTTAGCTCTGGAAACACCATATATTTT.

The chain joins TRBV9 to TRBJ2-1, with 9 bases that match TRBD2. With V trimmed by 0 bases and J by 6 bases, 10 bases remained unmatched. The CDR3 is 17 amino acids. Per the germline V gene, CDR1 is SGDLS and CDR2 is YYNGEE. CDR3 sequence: CASSVGTLAGASNEQFF. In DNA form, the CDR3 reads TGTGCCAGCAGCGTAGGAACGTTAGCGGGAGCTAGCAATGAGCAGTTCTTC.

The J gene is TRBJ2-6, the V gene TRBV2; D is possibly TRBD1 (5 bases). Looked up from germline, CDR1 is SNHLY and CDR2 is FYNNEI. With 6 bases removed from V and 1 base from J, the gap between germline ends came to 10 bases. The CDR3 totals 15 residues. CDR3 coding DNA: TGTGCCAGCAGAGCAGACAGATCTGGGGCCAACGTCCTGACTTTC. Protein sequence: CASRADRSGANVLTF.